This note documents a single TCR beta chain sequence. The V end lost 2 bases, the J end lost 0 bases, and 18 bases lay between the germline ends. CDR1 MNHEY and CDR2 SVGEGT come from the germline V gene. This CDR3 contains 18 residues. These data belong to a study of CD8 T cells in Susac syndrome. Random hexamers were used to reverse transcribe the RNA input (about 0.5 to 1 ug). Amplification of TCR beta CDR3 across 54 Vbeta and 13 Jbeta was performed with immunoSEQ multiplex PCR. Each CDR3 protein is one row after TCRdb ran MiXCR on the immunoSEQ multiplex PCR reads. The table records over 120,000 distinct CDR3 sequences, 95% of them present only once. CD8+ and CD4+ T cells from blood underwent TCR beta sequencing, which was carried out in a high-throughput format.

The source is a human donor with Susac syndrome. Sample: CD4+ T cells from PBMCs. V is TRBV6-2 or TRBV6-3 and J is TRBJ2-3; D is perhaps TRBD2 (5 bases). The DNA for the CDR3 is TGTGCCAGCAGTTACGTGCGAGGGAAAGGACTTAGCACAGATACGCAGTATTTT. Its protein product is CASSYVRGKGLSTDTQYF.